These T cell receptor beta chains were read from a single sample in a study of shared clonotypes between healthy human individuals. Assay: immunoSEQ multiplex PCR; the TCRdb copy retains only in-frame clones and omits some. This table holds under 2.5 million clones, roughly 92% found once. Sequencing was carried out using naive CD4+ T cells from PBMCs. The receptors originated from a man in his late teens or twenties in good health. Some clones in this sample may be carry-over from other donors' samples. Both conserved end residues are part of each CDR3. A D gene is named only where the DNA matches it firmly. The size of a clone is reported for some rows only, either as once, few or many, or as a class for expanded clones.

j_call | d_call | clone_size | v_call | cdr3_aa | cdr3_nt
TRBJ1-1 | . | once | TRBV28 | CASSWGKMNTEAFF | TGTGCCAGCAGTTGGGGGAAGATGAACACTGAAGCTTTCTTT
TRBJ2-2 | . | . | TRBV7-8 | CASSSRRSGELFF | TGTGCCAGCAGCTCCCGGAGGTCCGGGGAGCTGTTTTTT
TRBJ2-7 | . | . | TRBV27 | CASSPLPAGFYEQYF | TGTGCCAGCAGCCCGCTGCCGGCCGGATTCTACGAGCAGTACTTC
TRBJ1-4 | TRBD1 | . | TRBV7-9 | CASSAGGRDNEKLFF | TGTGCCAGCAGCGCAGGGGGGAGGGACAATGAAAAACTGTTTTTT
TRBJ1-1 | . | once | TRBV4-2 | CASSHARGGNTEAFF | TGTGCCAGCAGCCATGCCCGAGGGGGGAACACTGAAGCTTTCTTT
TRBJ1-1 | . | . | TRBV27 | CASRPGGQLNTEAFF | TGTGCCAGCAGACCCGGCGGACAGCTGAACACTGAAGCTTTCTTT
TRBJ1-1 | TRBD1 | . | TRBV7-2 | CASSLVAGGTTTEAFF | TGTGCCAGCAGCTTAGTGGCAGGGGGAACAACGACTGAAGCTTTCTTT
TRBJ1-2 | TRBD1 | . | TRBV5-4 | CASSLQGASGYTF | TGTGCCAGCAGCTTACAGGGGGCGTCCGGCTACACCTTC
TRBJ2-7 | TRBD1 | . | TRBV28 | CASSNPDRALYEQYF | TGTGCCAGCAGCAACCCCGACAGGGCCCTCTACGAGCAGTACTTC
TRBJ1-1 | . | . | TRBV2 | CASSGARGGLGEAFF | TGTGCCAGCAGTGGGGCAAGGGGAGGTTTGGGTGAAGCTTTCTTT
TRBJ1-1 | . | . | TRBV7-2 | CASSFASDTEAFF | TGTGCCAGCAGCTTTGCTAGCGACACTGAAGCTTTCTTT
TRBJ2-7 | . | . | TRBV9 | CASSVGAVGAAFEQYF | TGTGCCAGCAGCGTAGGGGCCGTGGGGGCAGCGTTCGAGCAGTACTTC
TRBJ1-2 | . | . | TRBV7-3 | CASSLASTGNGYTF | TGTGCCAGCAGCTTAGCTTCCACAGGAAATGGCTACACCTTC
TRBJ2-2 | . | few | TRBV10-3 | CAIRDTTLNTGELFF | TGTGCCATACGCGACACAACTTTAAACACCGGGGAGCTGTTTTTT
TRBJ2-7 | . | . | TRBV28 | CASTSPGGRGWSYF | TGTGCCAGCACAAGCCCTGGGGGGAGGGGGTGGTCGTACTTC
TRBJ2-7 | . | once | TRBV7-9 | CASSAPLGTRNIYEQYF | TGTGCCAGCAGTGCCCCCCTGGGGACTCGCAACATCTACGAGCAGTACTTC
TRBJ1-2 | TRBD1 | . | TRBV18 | CASSPPARGQGYGYTF | TGTGCCAGCTCACCACCGGCGAGGGGGCAAGGGTATGGCTACACCTTC
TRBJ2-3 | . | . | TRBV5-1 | CASSLILGGDITSTDTQYF | TGCGCCAGCAGCTTGATTCTAGGGGGGGACATAACTAGCACAGATACGCAGTATTTT
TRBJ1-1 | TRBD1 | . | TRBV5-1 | CASSIGTVNTEAFF | TGCGCCAGCAGCATAGGGACAGTGAACACTGAAGCTTTCTTT
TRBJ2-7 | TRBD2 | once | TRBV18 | CASSQSLGLAGAYEQYF | TGTGCCAGCTCACAAAGTTTGGGACTAGCGGGGGCCTACGAGCAGTACTTC
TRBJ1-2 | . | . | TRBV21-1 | CASSGGGTRPRF | TGTGCCAGCAGCGGGGGGGGGACCCGTCCACGATTC
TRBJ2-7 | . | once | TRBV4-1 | CASSQGLHGSYEQYF | TGCGCCAGCAGCCAAGGACTCCACGGCTCCTACGAGCAGTACTTC
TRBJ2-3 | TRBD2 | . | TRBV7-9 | CASSFSASGSTDTQYF | TGTGCCAGCAGCTTTTCCGCTAGCGGAAGCACAGATACGCAGTATTTT
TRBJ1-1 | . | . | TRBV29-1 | CSVEDQRRGSSRTEAFF | TGCAGCGTTGAAGATCAGCGGCGGGGCAGCTCGAGAACTGAAGCTTTCTTT
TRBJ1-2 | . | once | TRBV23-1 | CASAAQGIPYGYTF | TGCGCCAGCGCGGCCCAGGGGATCCCATATGGCTACACCTTC
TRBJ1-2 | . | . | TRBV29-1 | CSVVRGIYGYTF | TGCAGCGTTGTCCGGGGTATCTATGGCTACACCTTC
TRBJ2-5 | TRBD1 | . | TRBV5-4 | CASSLGGQGLGTQYF | TGTGCCAGCAGCTTGGGTGGACAGGGTTTGGGGACCCAGTACTTC
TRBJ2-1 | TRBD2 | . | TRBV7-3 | CASSPVLAGYNEQFF | TGTGCCAGCAGCCCCGTCCTAGCGGGATACAATGAGCAGTTCTTC
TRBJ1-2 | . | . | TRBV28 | CASRRHGGLYGYTF | TGTGCCAGCAGACGTCACGGGGGCCTCTATGGCTACACCTTC
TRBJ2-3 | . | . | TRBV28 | CASSSGIKLADTQYF | TGTGCCAGCAGTTCGGGGATTAAATTAGCAGATACGCAGTATTTT
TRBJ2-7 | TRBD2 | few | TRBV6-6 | CASSYMSGRANEQYF | TGTGCCAGCAGTTACATGAGCGGGAGGGCCAACGAGCAGTACTTC
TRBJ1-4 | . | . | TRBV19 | CASSIVPGRPQQEKLFF | TGTGCCAGTAGTATCGTACCCGGGAGGCCCCAGCAGGAAAAACTGTTTTTT
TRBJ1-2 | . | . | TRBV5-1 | CASSLGSLLNYGYTF | TGCGCCAGCAGCTTGGGAAGCCTTCTTAACTATGGCTACACCTTC
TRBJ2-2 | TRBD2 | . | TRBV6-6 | CASSYALAGNTGELFF | TGTGCCAGCAGTTACGCGCTAGCGGGGAACACCGGGGAGCTGTTTTTT
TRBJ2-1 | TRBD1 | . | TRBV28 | CASKMTGQRTYNEQFF | TGTGCCAGCAAAATGACGGGACAGAGGACTTACAATGAGCAGTTCTTC
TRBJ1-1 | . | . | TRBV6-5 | CASSYGRTDTEAFF | TGTGCCAGCAGTTACGGCAGGACGGACACTGAAGCTTTCTTT
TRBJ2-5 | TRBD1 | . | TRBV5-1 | CASSGQVRGLQETQYF | TGCGCCAGCAGCGGACAGGTTAGGGGTTTACAAGAGACCCAGTACTTC
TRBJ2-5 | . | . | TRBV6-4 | CASSVRAGRGTQYF | TGTGCCAGCAGTGTCCGGGCAGGGCGGGGGACCCAGTACTTC
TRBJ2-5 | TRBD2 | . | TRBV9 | CASSATSGFYRETQYF | TGTGCCAGCAGCGCTACTAGCGGTTTTTATCGGGAGACCCAGTACTTC
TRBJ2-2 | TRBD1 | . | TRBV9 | CASSVGRGQGYTGELFF | TGTGCCAGCAGCGTAGGGCGGGGACAGGGGTACACCGGGGAGCTGTTTTTT